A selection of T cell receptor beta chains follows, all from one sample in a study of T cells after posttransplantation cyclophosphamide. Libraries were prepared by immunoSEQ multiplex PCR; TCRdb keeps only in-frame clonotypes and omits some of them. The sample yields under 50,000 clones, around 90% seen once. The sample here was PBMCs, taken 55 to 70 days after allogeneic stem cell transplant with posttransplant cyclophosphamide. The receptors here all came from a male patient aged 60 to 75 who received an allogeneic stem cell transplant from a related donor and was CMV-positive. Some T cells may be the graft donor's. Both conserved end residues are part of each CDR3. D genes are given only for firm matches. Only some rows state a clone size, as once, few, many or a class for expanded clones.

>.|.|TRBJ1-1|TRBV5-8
CASGEGLNTEAFF
TGTGCCAGCGGGGAGGGCCTGAACACTGAAGCTTTCTTT
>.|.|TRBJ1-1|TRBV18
CASSQAGGTEAFF
TGTGCCAGCTCACAGGCGGGGGGCACTGAAGCTTTCTTT
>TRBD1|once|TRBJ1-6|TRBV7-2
CASSLVDRGRSPLHF
TGTGCCAGCAGCTTAGTCGACAGGGGGAGGTCACCCCTCCACTTT
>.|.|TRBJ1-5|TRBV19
CASSRSISNQPQHF
TGTGCCAGTAGTCGGTCAATTAGCAATCAGCCCCAGCATTTT
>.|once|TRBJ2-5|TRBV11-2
CASSPEVSGVGKTQYF
TGTGCCAGCAGCCCAGAGGTCTCAGGGGTGGGGAAGACCCAGTACTTC
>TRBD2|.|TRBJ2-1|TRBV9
CASTSGVGNEQFF
TGTGCCAGCACTAGCGGGGTGGGTAATGAGCAGTTCTTC
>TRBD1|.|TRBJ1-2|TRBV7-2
CASSPRTGNYGYTF
TGTGCCAGCAGCCCCAGGACAGGGAACTATGGCTACACCTTC
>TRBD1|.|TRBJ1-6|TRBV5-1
CASSFQGGNNSPLHF
TGCGCCAGCAGCTTTCAAGGGGGCAACAATTCACCCCTCCACTTT
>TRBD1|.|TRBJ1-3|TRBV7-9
CASSLARDSAGNTIYF
TGTGCCAGCAGCTTAGCCCGGGACAGTGCTGGAAACACCATATATTTT
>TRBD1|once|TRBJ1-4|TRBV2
CASSPGTGAGEKLFF
TGTGCCAGCAGTCCTGGGACAGGGGCGGGTGAAAAACTGTTTTTT
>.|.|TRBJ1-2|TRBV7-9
CASSLLEPDIVYGYTF
TGTGCCAGCAGCCTCCTCGAACCGGACATAGTCTATGGCTACACCTTC
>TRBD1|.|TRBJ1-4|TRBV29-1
CSVVSGRGLRGEKLFF
TGCAGCGTTGTCTCAGGCAGGGGGCTCCGCGGAGAAAAACTGTTTTTT
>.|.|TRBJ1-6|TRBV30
CAWSEGSDSPLHF
TGTGCCTGGAGCGAGGGATCGGATTCACCCCTCCACTTT
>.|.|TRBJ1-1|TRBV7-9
CASSGWTDMNTEAFF
TGTGCCAGCAGCGGATGGACGGACATGAACACTGAAGCTTTCTTT
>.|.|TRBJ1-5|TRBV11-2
CASSSDSRVQPQHF
TGTGCCAGCAGCTCGGATAGCAGGGTGCAGCCCCAGCATTTT
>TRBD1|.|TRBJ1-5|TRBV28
CASSFSGGSNQPQHF
TGTGCCAGCAGTTTTTCAGGGGGGAGCAATCAGCCCCAGCATTTT
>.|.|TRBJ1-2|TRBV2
CASSPQRINYGYTF
TGTGCCAGCAGTCCCCAGCGTATCAACTATGGCTACACCTTC
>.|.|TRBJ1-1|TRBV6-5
CASSPTANTEAFF
TGTGCCAGCAGCCCGACAGCGAACACTGAAGCTTTCTTT
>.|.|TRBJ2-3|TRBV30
CAWSVLGGRADTQYF
TGTGCCTGGAGTGTACTTGGAGGGCGGGCAGATACGCAGTATTTT
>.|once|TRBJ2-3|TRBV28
CASGGTSTDTQYF
TGTGCCAGCGGGGGGACGAGCACAGATACGCAGTATTTT
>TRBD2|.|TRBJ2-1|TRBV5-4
CASSVGLAGSSYNEQFF
TGTGCCAGCAGCGTGGGACTAGCGGGGAGCTCCTACAATGAGCAGTTCTTC
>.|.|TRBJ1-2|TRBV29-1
CSVEPGVDGYTF
TGCAGCGTTGAACCTGGAGTCGATGGCTACACCTTC
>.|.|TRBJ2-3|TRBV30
CAWSVLAGRTDTQYF
TGTGCCTGGAGTGTACTTGCGGGGCGTACAGATACGCAGTATTTT
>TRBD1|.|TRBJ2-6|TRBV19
CASSIAGGAHAGANVLTF
TGTGCCAGTAGTATAGCAGGGGGAGCGCACGCTGGGGCCAACGTCCTGACTTTC
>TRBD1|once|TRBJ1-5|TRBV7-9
CASSSGQGRYSNQPQHF
TGTGCCAGCAGCTCTGGACAGGGGAGGTATAGCAATCAGCCCCAGCATTTT
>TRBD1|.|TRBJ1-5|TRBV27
CASRLIAQGASMTQHF
TGTGCCAGCAGATTAATCGCTCAGGGGGCGTCTATGACCCAGCATTTT
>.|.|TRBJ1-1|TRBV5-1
CASSLLGVDTEAFF
TGCGCCAGCAGCTTGCTAGGAGTGGACACTGAAGCTTTCTTT
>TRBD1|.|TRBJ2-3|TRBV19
CASSPMAGTAFGTDTQYF
TGTGCCAGTAGTCCTATGGCCGGGACAGCGTTCGGCACAGATACGCAGTATTTT
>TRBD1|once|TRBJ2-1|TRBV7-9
CASSLAVGQGDNEQFF
TGTGCCAGCAGCTTAGCCGTTGGACAGGGGGACAATGAGCAGTTCTTC
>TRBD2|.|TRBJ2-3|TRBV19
CASSIGRAGEHTYTDTQYF
TGTGCCAGTAGTATAGGAAGAGCGGGGGAGCATACCTACACAGATACGCAGTATTTT
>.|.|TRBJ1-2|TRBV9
CASSVNSIYGYTF
TGTGCCAGCAGCGTAAACAGTATCTATGGCTACACCTTC
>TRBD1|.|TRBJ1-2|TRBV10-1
CASRWTGGGSALTEDGYTF
TGCGCCAGCAGGTGGACAGGAGGTGGTTCGGCCTTAACGGAGGATGGCTACACCTTC
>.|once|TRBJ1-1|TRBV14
CASSQGSVKNTEAFF
TGTGCCAGCAGCCAAGGGTCGGTAAAGAACACTGAAGCTTTCTTT
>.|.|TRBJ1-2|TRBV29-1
CSVEHQGYGYTF
TGCAGCGTTGAACATCAGGGCTATGGCTACACCTTC
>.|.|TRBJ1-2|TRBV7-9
CASSLGGLGYTF
TGTGCCAGCAGCTTGGGGGGGCTTGGCTACACCTTC
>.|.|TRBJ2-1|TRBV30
CAYQTNSYNEQFF
TGTGCCTATCAAACTAACTCCTACAATGAGCAGTTCTTC
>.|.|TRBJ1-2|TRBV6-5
CASSSTVPNYGYTF
TGTGCCAGCAGTTCGACAGTTCCTAACTATGGCTACACCTTC
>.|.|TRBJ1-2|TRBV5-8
CASSLTGMNYGYTF
TGTGCCAGCAGCTTGACAGGGATGAACTATGGCTACACCTTC
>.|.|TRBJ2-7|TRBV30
CAFRGQVYSYEQYF
TGTGCCTTCCGCGGGCAGGTCTACTCCTACGAGCAGTACTTC
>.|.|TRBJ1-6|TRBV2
CASNTGNSPLHF
TGTGCCAGCAATACGGGAAATTCACCCCTCCACTTT
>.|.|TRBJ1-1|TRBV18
CASSGVPGNTEAFF
TGTGCCAGCTCAGGCGTCCCAGGGAACACTGAAGCTTTCTTT
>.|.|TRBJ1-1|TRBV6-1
CASSEARNTEAFF
TGTGCCAGCAGTGAAGCGCGGAACACTGAAGCTTTCTTT
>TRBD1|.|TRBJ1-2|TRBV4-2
CASSRGQGDTYGYTF
TGTGCCAGCAGCCGTGGACAGGGGGATACCTATGGCTACACCTTC
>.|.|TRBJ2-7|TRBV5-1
CASSPSGSFYEQYF
TGCGCCAGCAGCCCCTCGGGGAGTTTCTACGAGCAGTACTTC
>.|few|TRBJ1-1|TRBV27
CASSGSTEAFF
TGTGCCAGCAGCGGGAGCACTGAAGCTTTCTTT
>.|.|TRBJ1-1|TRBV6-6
CASRNEGGGTEAFF
TGTGCCAGCAGGAATGAGGGAGGAGGCACTGAAGCTTTCTTT
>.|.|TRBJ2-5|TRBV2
CASSGGVGTQYF
TGTGCCAGCAGTGGGGGGGTGGGGACCCAGTACTTC
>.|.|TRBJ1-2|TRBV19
CASSTTANYGYTF
TGTGCCAGTAGTACGACAGCTAACTATGGCTACACCTTC
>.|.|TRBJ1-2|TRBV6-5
CASRLNDNPRGYTF
TGTGCCAGCAGATTGAACGACAATCCCCGGGGCTACACCTTC
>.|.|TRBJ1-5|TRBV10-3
CAISERRGEDNQPQHF
TGTGCCATCAGTGAAAGAAGAGGGGAGGACAATCAGCCCCAGCATTTT
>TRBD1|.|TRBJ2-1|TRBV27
CASSLLDRAGEQFF
TGTGCCAGCAGTCTCCTGGACAGGGCTGGTGAGCAGTTCTTC
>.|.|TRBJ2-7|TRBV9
CASSETSSYEQYF
TGTGCCAGCAGCGAGACAAGCTCCTACGAGCAGTACTTC
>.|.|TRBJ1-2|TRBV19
CASSIDRGSGGYTF
TGTGCCAGTAGTATAGATCGCGGCTCGGGGGGCTACACCTTC
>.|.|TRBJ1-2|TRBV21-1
CASSKTDTNYGYTF
TGTGCCAGCAGCAAAACAGATACTAACTATGGCTACACCTTC
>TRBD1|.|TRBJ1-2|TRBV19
CASRTDRGGYGYTF
TGTGCCAGTAGAACGGACAGGGGGGGATATGGCTACACCTTC
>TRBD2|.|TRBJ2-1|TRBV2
CASRSGLGNYNEQFF
TGTGCCAGCAGATCGGGACTAGGAAACTACAATGAGCAGTTCTTC
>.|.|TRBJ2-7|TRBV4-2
CASSQVQGETYEQYF
TGTGCCAGCAGCCAAGTGCAGGGTGAGACCTACGAGCAGTACTTC